What follows describes a single T cell receptor (beta chain). Its antigen remains unidentified. The time point was: blood at routine non-recurrence follow-up after resection. Whole RNA was taken from tumor, nontumor lung or frozen PBMC; it was then sequenced unsorted. This sample was taken from a study of spatial heterogeneity in lung cancer. Background on the study: Available PBMC from follow-up, collected a median of roughly 2 years after resection, underwent sequencing. Whole-study results and caveats: Ubiquitous expanded tumor TCRs appeared in blood more at resection than follow-up.

There are 16 residues in the CDR3. Germline assignment: CDR1 SGHNT and CDR2 YENEEA. The V segment lost 1 base and the J segment 6 bases; nucleotides outside the gene matches: 9. TCRdb re-analysed the 5' RACE reads in MiXCR, keeping a single row per CDR3 protein. The sample consists of more than 95,000 distinct CDR3 sequences, 10% to 15% of them appearing once. The V gene is TRBV11-3, the J gene TRBJ2-7; 10 nucleotides line up with TRBD2. Here the sequenced sample was PBMCs, taken at follow-up. The origin of this receptor is a male donor with early-stage non-small cell lung cancer. In DNA, the CDR3 is TGTGCCAGCAGCTTAGTGGGGCTAGCGGGGGCCGGCGAGCAGTACTTC. Residues: CASSLVGLAGAGEQYF.